This TCR beta chain was sequenced during a study of blood T cells in healthy people across ages. The study's findings and limits: Per million T cells, TCR beta diversity dropped roughly linearly as age increased. Diversity was higher, and naive CD4+ cells more numerous, in long-lived donors than in aged donors.

With respect to this clonotype: Its target is not known.

About 10 milliliters of peripheral blood were drawn from each donor. Germline assignment: CDR1 SGHRS and CDR2 YFSETQ. This CDR3 has 19 amino acids. V gave up 0 bases and J gave up 0 bases; unmatched junction bases: 3. A second PCR of 7 to 11 cycles used a sample-barcoded 5' primer and a J-beta primer mix. TCRdb fed the 5' RACE reads into MiXCR, producing one record per CDR3 protein. The table records 750,000 to 950,000 distinct CDR3 sequences, about 28% of them present only once. This same sample was also taken into another study, of T cells of mothers and their children. This second report adds: For each mother, over 9.5 million TCR beta CDR3 reads were obtained, and for each child, approximately 3 million.

V and J are TRBV5-1 and TRBJ2-1, with 16 nucleotides matching TRBD2. This TCR was recovered from a woman between 40 and 55 years old in good health. The specimen sequenced was blood. CDR3 sequence (DNA): TGCGCCAGCAGCTTGGGGGGACTAGCGGGGGGGCCCTCCTACAATGAGCAGTTCTTC. It codes for CASSLGGLAGGPSYNEQFF.